Listed here is a single T cell receptor (beta chain). Its antigen is currently unknown. Germline-derived CDR1 and CDR2 are SEHNR and FQNEAQ (reference sequence). The CDR3 has 15 residues. Trimming shortened V by 2 bases and J by 5 bases, and 15 bases separated the two germline ends. Data came from immunoSEQ multiplex PCR; TCRdb stores just in-frame clones and leaves some out. This sample has nearly 85,000 clones, with just under 95% found just once. The record originates from a study of siplizumab effects on memory and regulatory T cells. Overall study findings and caveats: Confirmation was lacking for the suppressive function of proliferating Tregs derived from siplizumab cultures.

V gene TRBV7-9 combines with J gene TRBJ1-1; perhaps TRBD1 as D (5 bases). This receptor was identified in a human donor in good health. Source material: CD8+ T cells sorted from blood. This chain's CDR3 is CASSLLGTLGTEAFF. CDR3 DNA sequence: TGTGCCAGCAGCTTATTGGGGACCCTGGGGACTGAAGCTTTCTTT.